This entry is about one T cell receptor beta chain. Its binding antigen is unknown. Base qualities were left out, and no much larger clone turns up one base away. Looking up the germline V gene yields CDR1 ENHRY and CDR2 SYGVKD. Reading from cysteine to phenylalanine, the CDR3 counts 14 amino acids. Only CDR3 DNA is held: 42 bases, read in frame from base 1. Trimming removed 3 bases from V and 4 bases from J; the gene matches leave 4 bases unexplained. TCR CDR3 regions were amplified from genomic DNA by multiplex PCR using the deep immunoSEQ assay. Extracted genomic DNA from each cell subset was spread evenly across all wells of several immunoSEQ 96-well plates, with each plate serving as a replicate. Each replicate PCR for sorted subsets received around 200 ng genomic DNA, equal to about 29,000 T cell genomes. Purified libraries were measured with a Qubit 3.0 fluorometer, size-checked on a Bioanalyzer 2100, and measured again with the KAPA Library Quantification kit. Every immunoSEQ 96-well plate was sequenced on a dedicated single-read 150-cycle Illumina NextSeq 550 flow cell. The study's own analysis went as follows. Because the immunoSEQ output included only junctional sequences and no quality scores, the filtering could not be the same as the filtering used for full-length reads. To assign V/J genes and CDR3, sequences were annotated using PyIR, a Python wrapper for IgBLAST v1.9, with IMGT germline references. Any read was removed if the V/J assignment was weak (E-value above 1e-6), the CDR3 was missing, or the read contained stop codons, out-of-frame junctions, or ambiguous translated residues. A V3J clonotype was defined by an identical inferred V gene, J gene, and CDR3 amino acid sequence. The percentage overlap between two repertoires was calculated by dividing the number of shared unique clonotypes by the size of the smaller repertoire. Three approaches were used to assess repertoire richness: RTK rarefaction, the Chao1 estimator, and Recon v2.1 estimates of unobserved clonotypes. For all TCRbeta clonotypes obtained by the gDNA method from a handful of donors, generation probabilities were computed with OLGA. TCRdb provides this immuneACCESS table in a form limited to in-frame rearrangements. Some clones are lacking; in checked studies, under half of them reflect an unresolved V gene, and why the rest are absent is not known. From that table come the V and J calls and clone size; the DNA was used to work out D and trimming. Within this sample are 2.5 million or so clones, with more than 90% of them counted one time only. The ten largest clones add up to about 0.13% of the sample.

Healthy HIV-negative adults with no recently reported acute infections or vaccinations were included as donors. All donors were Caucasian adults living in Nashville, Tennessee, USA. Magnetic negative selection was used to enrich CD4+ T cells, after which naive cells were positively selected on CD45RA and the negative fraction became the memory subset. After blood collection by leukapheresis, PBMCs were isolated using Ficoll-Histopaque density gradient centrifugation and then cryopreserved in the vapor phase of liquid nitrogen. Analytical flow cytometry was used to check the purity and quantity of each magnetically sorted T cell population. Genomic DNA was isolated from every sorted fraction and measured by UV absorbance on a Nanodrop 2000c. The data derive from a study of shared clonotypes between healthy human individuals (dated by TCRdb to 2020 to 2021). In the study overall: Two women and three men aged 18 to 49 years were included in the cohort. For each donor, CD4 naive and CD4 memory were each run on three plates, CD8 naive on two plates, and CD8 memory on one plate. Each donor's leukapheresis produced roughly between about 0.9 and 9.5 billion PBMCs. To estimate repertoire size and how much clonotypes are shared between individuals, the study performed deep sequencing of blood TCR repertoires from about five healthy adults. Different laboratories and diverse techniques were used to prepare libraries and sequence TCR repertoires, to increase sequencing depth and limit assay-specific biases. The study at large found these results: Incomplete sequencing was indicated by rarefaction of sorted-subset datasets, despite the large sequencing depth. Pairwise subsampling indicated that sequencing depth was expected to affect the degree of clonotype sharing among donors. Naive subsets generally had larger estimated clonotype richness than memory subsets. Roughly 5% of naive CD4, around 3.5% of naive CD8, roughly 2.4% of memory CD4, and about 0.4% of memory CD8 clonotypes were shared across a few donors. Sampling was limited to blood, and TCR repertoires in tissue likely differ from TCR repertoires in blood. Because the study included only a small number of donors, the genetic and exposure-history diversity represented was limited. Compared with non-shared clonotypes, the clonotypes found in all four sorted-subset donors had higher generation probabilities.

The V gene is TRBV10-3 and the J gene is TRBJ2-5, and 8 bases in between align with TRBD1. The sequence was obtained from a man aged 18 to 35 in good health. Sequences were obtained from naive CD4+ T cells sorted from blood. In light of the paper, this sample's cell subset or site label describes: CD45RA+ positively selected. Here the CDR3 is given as CAISDGRGRETQYF. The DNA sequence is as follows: TGTGCCATCAGTGACGGCAGGGGGCGAGAGACCCAGTACTTC.